One and the same sample provided the 29 T cell receptor beta chains below, sequenced in a study of blood T cell repertoires in COVID-19. Profiled with immunoSEQ multiplex PCR; TCRdb holds only in-frame clones, not every one. The sample carries 160,000 or so clones, around 80% recorded once. Sequenced: peripheral blood. These TCRs come from a woman aged 80 or over with acute or convalescent COVID-19.

The V and J genes are TRBV7-2 and TRBJ2-3; 7 nucleotides agree with TRBD2. The germline V gene has CDR1 SGHTA and CDR2 FQGNSA. This CDR3 is built from 18 residues. Trimming at V came to 2 bases and at J to 4 bases, leaving 15 bases not matched to a gene. In nucleotides, the CDR3 is TGTGCCAGCAGCTTAAGGCTAGCGGATGCGAGCGGGCCAGATACGCAGTATTTT. Amino acid sequence: CASSLRLADASGPDTQYF. Using reference TRBV7-2 and TRBJ2-3 for the parts outside the CDR3, the full variable domain is GAGVSQSPSNKVTEKGKDVELRCDPISGHTALYWYRQSLGQGLEFLIYFQGNSAPDKSGLPSDRFSAERTGGSVSTLTIQRTQQEDSAVYLCASSLRLADASGPDTQYFGPGTRLTVL.

This clone was observed a handful of times. CDR3 coding DNA: TGTGCCAGCAGTCAACAGGCGAATTCACCCCTCCACTTT. Translating it yields CASSQQANSPLHF. The chain recombines TRBV25-1 with TRBJ1-6, with D possibly TRBD1 on 5 matching bases. Germline lookup yields CDR1 MGHDK and CDR2 SYGVNS. This CDR3 is 13 amino acids long. V gave up 5 bases and J gave up 7 bases, with 9 bases separating them. The entire variable domain, with the rest obtained from reference TRBV25-1 and TRBJ1-6, is as follows: EADIYQTPRYLVIGTGKKITLECSQTMGHDKMYWYQQDPGMELHLIHYSYGVNSTEKGDLSSESTVSRIRTEHFPLTLESARPSHTSQYLCASSQQANSPLHFGNGTRLTVT.

V usage is TRBV5-1 and J usage is TRBJ1-2; possible D gene TRBD1, 6 bases. CDR1 is SGHRS, CDR2 YFSETQ, per germline. This CDR3 region has 13 residues. The germline V and J ends were trimmed by 4 bases and 5 bases, with 12 bases remaining between them. CDR3 amino acids: CASSATGMYGYTF. The DNA of the CDR3 is TGCGCCAGCAGCGCAACAGGGATGTATGGCTACACCTTC.

The chain carries TRBV11-2 and TRBJ2-2; weak D call: TRBD1 (6 bases). This CDR3 spans 14 amino acids. Germline lookup yields CDR1 SGHAT and CDR2 FQNNGV. V gave up 5 bases and J gave up 8 bases, with 15 bases separating them. The CDR3 protein is CASSPNRVLGELFF. The CDR3 region has the DNA TGTGCCAGCAGCCCGAACAGGGTTCTAGGGGAGCTGTTTTTT.

This rearrangement joins TRBV7-2 to TRBJ2-2; TRBD2 aligns across 10 bases. V dropped 5 bases and J dropped 4; count of bases not matched to a gene: 10. Germline V gene data show CDR1 as SGHTA and CDR2 as FQGNSA. The CDR3 runs to 17 residues. CDR3 DNA: TGTGCCAGCAGCGCACCTCGAGCGGGGGGGCCCACCGGGGAGCTGTTTTTT. It codes for CASSAPRAGGPTGELFF.

This chain uses TRBV9 with TRBJ2-3; 11 positions match TRBD2. The CDR3 runs 17 residues. Germline V gives CDR1 SGDLS, CDR2 YYNGEE. V was pared by 4 bases and J by 1 base, with 8 bases of the junction left unmatched. The CDR3 DNA reads as TGTGCCAGCAGCCCGAGTCCTAGCGGGGGGCGCACAGATACGCAGTATTTT. Translation gives CASSPSPSGGRTDTQYF.

This rearrangement joins TRBV2 to TRBJ2-2; possible D gene TRBD1, 5 bases. V lost 5 bases to trimming and J lost 7 bases, with 20 bases between them. CDR1 and CDR2 from the germline V gene are SNHLY and FYNNEI. The length of the CDR3 is 16 residues. The CDR3 DNA reads TGTGCCAGCAGTCTCTCCCAGGGTGGTGGTAGCGGGGAGCTGTTTTTT. As protein: CASSLSQGGGSGELFF.

The V call is TRBV4-1, the J call TRBJ1-4, with a weak D call TRBD1 (6 bases). The germline V gene has CDR1 MGHRA and CDR2 YSYEKL. The V end lost 0 bases, the J end lost 7 bases, and 15 bases lay between the germline ends. This CDR3 is 16 amino acids long. CDR3: CASSQERGRGSEKLFF. In nucleotides, the CDR3 is TGCGCCAGCAGCCAAGAACGAGGCAGGGGAAGTGAAAAACTGTTTTTT.

This clone was seen repeatedly, ten times or more. J is TRBJ2-7 and V is TRBV7-9; D is unclear. Trimming removed 2 bases at V and 3 bases at J, with 11 bases between. The CDR3 has 14 amino acids. Germline-derived CDR1 and CDR2 are SEHNR and FQNEAQ (reference sequence). The CDR3 protein is CASSLSRSFYEQYF. CDR3 nucleotides: TGTGCCAGCAGCTTATCGCGATCGTTCTACGAGCAGTACTTC.

This clone was counted a few times. The chain recombines TRBV5-6 with TRBJ2-7; a weak D match, TRBD2 (7 bases). The CDR3 contains 15 residues. The germline gives CDR1 SGHDT, CDR2 YYEEEE. V was trimmed by 2 bases and J by 0 bases, leaving 12 bases between them. The CDR3 nucleotides are TGTGCCAGCAGCTTAGGGGGGAGGGCCTCCTACGAGCAGTACTTC. Translation: CASSLGGRASYEQYF.

This rearrangement joins TRBV6-6 to TRBJ1-4; D perhaps matches TRBD1 (5 bases). This CDR3 is built from 14 residues. V lost 6 bases and J lost 10, with 18 bases in between. The germline V gene encodes CDR1 MNHNY and CDR2 SVGAGI (reference sequence). The CDR3 nucleotides read TGTGCCAGCAGAGGGGAACGGTCGGAAGGAAAACTGTTTTTT. Translating gives CASRGERSEGKLFF.

V gene TRBV28 combines with J gene TRBJ2-7, with 10 positions matching TRBD1. The germline gives CDR1 MDHEN, CDR2 SYDVKM. V lost 3 bases, J lost 3 bases, and 11 bases stayed unmatched. CDR3 length: 17 amino acids. The CDR3 spells CASSFPPPRTGGYEQYF. CDR3 DNA: TGTGCCAGCAGTTTTCCCCCGCCCAGGACAGGGGGCTACGAGCAGTACTTC.

Only a few counts were recorded for this clone. This chain joins TRBV27 and TRBJ1-2, with D perhaps matching TRBD1 (6 bases). Looked up from germline, CDR1 is MNHEY and CDR2 is SMNVEV (reference sequence). This CDR3 has 12 amino acids. V was pared by 5 bases and J by 7 bases, with 11 bases between. The CDR3 here is CASSPRGGGYTF. The CDR3, as DNA: TGTGCCAGCAGTCCCCGAGGGGGTGGCTACACCTTC.

The rearrangement uses TRBV13 and TRBJ2-2; TRBD1 matches at 9 bases. The trim removed 4 bases at V and 6 bases at J, leaving 6 bases unmatched. The CDR3 has 15 amino acids. Germline CDR1 and CDR2: PRHDT and FYEKMQ (reference sequence). CDR3 in amino acids: CASSSRDRAPGELFF. The CDR3 DNA reads TGTGCCAGCAGCTCCAGGGACAGGGCCCCCGGGGAGCTGTTTTTT. Using reference TRBV13 and TRBJ2-2 for the parts outside the CDR3, the full variable domain is AAGVIQSPRHLIKEKRETATLKCYPIPRHDTVYWYQQGPGQDPQFLISFYEKMQSDKGSIPDRFSAQQFSDYHSELNMSSLELGDSALYFCASSSRDRAPGELFFGEGSRLTVL.

This chain connects TRBV5-1 to TRBJ1-4; possible D gene TRBD1, 6 bases. CDR1 SGHRS and CDR2 YFSETQ come from the germline V gene. V gave up 5 bases and J gave up 1 base, with 15 bases separating them. CDR3 length equals 16 residues. Here the CDR3 DNA reads TGCGCCAGCAGTCTTGGGGGCGCGGGAACTAATGAAAAACTGTTTTTT. It encodes CASSLGGAGTNEKLFF.

V gene TRBV12-3 or TRBV12-4 combines with J gene TRBJ1-4; D gene ambiguous. V gave up 1 base and J gave up 8 bases, with 5 bases separating them. The CDR3 length is 12 residues. The CDR3 nucleotides are TGTGCCAGCAGTTTAGGAGGGGAAAAACTGTTTTTT. As protein: CASSLGGEKLFF.

This clone was seen only a few times. The J gene is TRBJ2-7, the V gene TRBV4-3; 13 nucleotides line up with TRBD2. The CDR3 covers 19 residues. Germline CDR1 reads LGHNA; CDR2 reads YSLEER. V lost 0 bases, J lost 0 bases, and 8 bases stayed unmatched. CDR3 sequence (DNA): TGCGCCAGCAGCCAAGAAGTGGGACTAGCGGGGCACCCCTCCTACGAGCAGTACTTC. Translated, it gives CASSQEVGLAGHPSYEQYF.

The CDR3 DNA is TGTGCCTGGAGTGTTTTCTGGGGGGGTAACTATGGCTACACCTTC. Translation: CAWSVFWGGNYGYTF. The V and J genes are TRBV30 and TRBJ1-2; tentative D call: TRBD1 (5 bases). CDR1 and CDR2 (germline): GTSNPN, SVGIG (reference sequence). The length of the CDR3 is 15 residues. The V end was cut by 0 bases, the J end by 1 base, with 12 bases between.

The chain is built from TRBV2 and TRBJ2-7; the match to TRBD2 covers 10 bases. CDR1 is SNHLY, CDR2 FYNNEI, per germline. J gave up 0 bases and V 6 bases, and 8 bases lay outside the gene matches. The CDR3 extends over 16 amino acids. CDR3 DNA sequence: TGTGCCAGCAGCGTTCGGACTAGCGGAAGCTCCTACGAGCAGTACTTC. It translates to CASSVRTSGSSYEQYF.

This chain connects TRBV5-1 to TRBJ2-1, with D unresolved. Trimming left V 1 base short and J 0 bases short, with 8 bases between. Germline V lookup: CDR1 SGHRS, CDR2 YFSETQ. There are 15 residues in the CDR3. CDR3 in DNA: TGCGCCAGCAGCTTGTCCACTGGCTCCTACAATGAGCAGTTCTTC. This translates into CASSLSTGSYNEQFF.

The chain couples TRBV19 to TRBJ1-5; possible D gene TRBD1, 6 bases. V lost 1 base and J 2 bases, leaving 12 bases between the germline ends. Germline lookup yields CDR1 LNHDA and CDR2 SQIVND (reference sequence). The CDR3 is made up of 16 amino acids. CDR3 coding DNA: TGTGCCAGTAGTATAGTGGCAGGGGTTGGCAATCAGCCCCAGCATTTT. This codes for CASSIVAGVGNQPQHF.

The chain carries TRBV5-1 and TRBJ2-1, with 10 bases that match TRBD2. Unmatched junction bases numbered 2, after V lost 0 bases and J lost 8 bases. Germline lookup yields CDR1 SGHRS and CDR2 YFSETQ. There are 14 residues in the CDR3. CDR3 protein: CASSLGGLADEQFF. The CDR3 bases are TGCGCCAGCAGCTTGGGTGGACTAGCGGATGAGCAGTTCTTC.

The V gene is TRBV11-3, the J gene TRBJ1-2, with 7 bases matching TRBD1. Trimming cost V 3 bases and J 13 bases; bases outside gene matches: 11. The CDR3 covers 13 residues. Germline CDR1 reads SGHNT; CDR2 reads YENEEA. The CDR3 spells CASSFDGGGESTF. The CDR3 coding sequence is TGTGCCAGCAGCTTTGATGGAGGGGGCGAATCCACCTTC.

The genes are TRBV2 and TRBJ1-5; TRBD1 is a possible D gene (6 bases). Trimming cost V 6 bases and J 2 bases, with 17 bases left between them. CDR1 and CDR2 (germline): SNHLY, FYNNEI. The CDR3 is made up of 16 amino acids. The DNA of the CDR3 is TGTGCCAGCAGCCCTTCTAGGGGGTTAGGCAATCAGCCCCAGCATTTT. Translating it yields CASSPSRGLGNQPQHF.

This chain uses TRBV4-3 with TRBJ2-1, with 12 bases identical to TRBD1. J was trimmed by 4 bases and V by 1 base; bases with no gene match: 2. The CDR3 runs to 16 residues. Per germline, CDR1 LGHNA and CDR2 YSLEER. The CDR3 spells CASSQGDRGLYNEQFF. The CDR3 DNA is TGCGCCAGCAGCCAAGGGGACAGGGGGCTGTACAATGAGCAGTTCTTC.

The CDR3 region is CASSQGSTGGALNSPLHF. In DNA, the CDR3 is TGTGCCAGCAGCCAAGGATCTACAGGGGGTGCCCTCAATTCACCCCTCCACTTT. This chain joins TRBV3-1 (or the pseudogene TRBV3-2) and TRBJ1-6; 8 positions match TRBD1. The V gene end was trimmed by 1 base and the J gene end by 7 bases; junction bases not matched to a gene: 12. Looked up from germline, CDR1 is LGHDT and CDR2 is YNNKEL (reference sequence). The CDR3 spans 18 residues.

The rearrangement links TRBV7-9 to TRBJ1-2; unclear D gene. Germline lookup yields CDR1 SEHNR and CDR2 FQNEAQ (reference sequence). Trimming removed 5 bases at V and 2 bases at J, with 15 bases between. This CDR3 has 15 residues. The CDR3 sequence: CASSPRAGDNYGYTF. DNA of the CDR3: TGTGCCAGCAGCCCCCGGGCGGGAGACAACTATGGCTACACCTTC.

This clone showed up just a few times. The chain recombines TRBV9 with TRBJ2-4, with D possibly TRBD1 on 6 matching bases. V lost 2 bases and J lost 6, with 12 bases in between. The CDR3 runs 14 residues. Germline-derived CDR1 and CDR2 are SGDLS and YYNGEE. The CDR3 DNA is TGTGCCAGCAGCGTGACAGGAATTTCAAACATTCAGTACTTC. It translates to CASSVTGISNIQYF. The variable domain in full, completed from reference TRBV9 and TRBJ2-4, reads DSGVTQTPKHLITATGQRVTLRCSPRSGDLSVYWYQQSLDQGLQFLIQYYNGEERAKGNILERFSAQQFPDLHSELNLSSLELGDSALYFCASSVTGISNIQYFGAGTRLSVL.

The chain has TRBV11-3 and TRBJ2-2, with 15 bases aligning to TRBD2. V shed 0 bases, J shed 3 bases, and the junction held 8 bases outside the gene matches. Germline V lookup: CDR1 SGHNT, CDR2 YENEEA. The CDR3 has 20 amino acids. The CDR3 reads CASSLDLGLAGGRDTGELFF. In nucleotides, the CDR3 is TGTGCCAGCAGCTTAGATCTAGGACTAGCGGGAGGGCGAGACACCGGGGAGCTGTTTTTT. The whole variable domain, filled in from reference TRBV11-3 and TRBJ2-2, reads EAGVVQSPRYKIIEKKQPVAFWCNPISGHNTLYWYLQNLGQGPELLIRYENEEAVDDSQLPKDRFSAERLKGVDSTLKIQPAELGDSAVYLCASSLDLGLAGGRDTGELFFGEGSRLTVL.